This TCR beta chain derives from a study of blood T cell repertoires in COVID-19. Study background: COVID-19 samples, acute and convalescent, were from the United States, Italy and Spain. Sample material is recorded as cDNA or gDNA derived from T cells, B-cell-depleted T cells, or PBMCs.

Germline V gene data show CDR1 as LNHDA and CDR2 as SQIVND (reference sequence). The germline V and J ends were trimmed by 6 bases and 3 bases, with 12 bases remaining between them. The CDR3 is 14 residues long. The protocol was immunoSEQ multiplex PCR, while the TCRdb copy is restricted to in-frame clones and leaves out a portion. The repertoire has about 99,000 clones, roughly 88% of them found once; the top ten carry less than 4%. The sample comprised peripheral blood. This chain connects TRBV19 to TRBJ2-1; weak D call: TRBD2 (5 bases). This TCR came from a human donor in a cohort sampled during active COVID-19. CDR3 in DNA: TGTGCCAGTAGCAATAGCGAGAACTACAATGAGCAGTTCTTC. Amino acid sequence: CASSNSENYNEQFF.